The sequence of this T cell receptor (beta chain) was determined in a study of blood T cell repertoires in COVID-19 (TCRdb year 2020). The study in broad terms: The collaborator samples originated in the United States, Italy and Spain and spanned the acute and convalescent phases of COVID-19. The material from the prospective study consisted of cDNA or gDNA derived from T cells, B-cell-depleted T cells, or PBMCs. Deeply sampled blood TCRbeta repertoires from subjects exposed to, actively infected with, or recovered from COVID-19 were included in the dataset. The repertoires were released in a freely available public database meant as a resource for research on the immune response to SARS-CoV-2. The samples were drawn from two sources: the first 160 participants of the ongoing ImmuneRACE study, and 1,200 or so subjects contributed by 6 global collaborators. The sample metadata nearly always contained a de-identified subject ID, COVID-19 status, age in years and sex. Where available, HLA class I and class II types were obtained from metadata supplied by the sample provider rather than from assay-based typing.

TCRbeta CDR3 regions were amplified from genomic DNA using the immunoSEQ Assay, a bias-controlled multiplex PCR. As for the original processing: The number of nucleated cells in each sample was estimated from the amplification of reference gene primers within the assay. To quantify the absolute abundance of each unique TCRbeta CDR3 rearrangement, sequence reads were collapsed and filtered. For each sample, productive Simpson clonality was calculated by taking the square root of Simpson's diversity index across productive rearrangements. TCRdb limited this immuneACCESS table to in-frame rearrangements with V and J called. A share of clones is missing; checked studies link under half to unresolved V genes, and the rest is unexplained. The D gene and trimming were derived from the DNA, and the V and J assignments and clone size from that table. Recorded for this sample are a few hundred thousand clones; around 87% of them occurred a single time. Jointly, the top ten make up under 2.5% of the sample.

For CDR1 and CDR2, the germline V gene lists SGHTA and FQGNSA. The cysteine opens and the phenylalanine closes a CDR3 of 15 amino acids. Left in the record is the CDR3 DNA by itself, 45 bases read in frame from the first base. V sheds 1 base and J sheds 0 bases, leaving 9 bases between their ends. Study-wide conclusions, independent of this receptor: The amount of clinical and demographic metadata varied by source and participant and was provided uncurated.

Turning to this clone: Its antigen is unknown. No qualities accompany the bases; no much larger clone lies one base away.

Each collaborating institution followed its own protocols to collect whole blood in K2EDTA tubes. For TCRbeta analysis, collaborators shipped samples in one of three forms: frozen whole blood, isolated PBMCs, or DNA extracted from either of those sample types. The chain joins TRBV7-2 to TRBJ1-1; the D gene assignment is ambiguous. The specimen was peripheral blood. The receptor's source is a woman aged 50 to 60 with acute or convalescent COVID-19. The bases are TGTGCCAGCAGCTTAGGTGGGAGATTGAACACTGAAGCTTTCTTT. Its amino acids are CASSLGGRLNTEAFF.